The sequence of this TCR beta chain was determined in a study of shared clonotypes between healthy human individuals (dated by TCRdb to about 2020). Study-level background: The cohort comprised a couple of women and a few men aged 18 to 49 years. Between about 0.85 and 9.5 billion PBMCs per donor were obtained by leukapheresis. To estimate repertoire size and how much clonotypes are shared between individuals, the study performed deep sequencing of blood TCR repertoires from 4 to 6 healthy adults. For each donor, three plates each were used for CD4 naive and CD4 memory, two plates were used for CD8 naive, and one plate was used for CD8 memory. Libraries were prepared and TCR repertoires were sequenced by different laboratories using diverse techniques, in order to increase sequencing depth and limit assay-specific biases. General study outcomes and caveats: Based on pairwise subsampling, the degree of clonotype sharing among donors was expected to be affected by sequencing depth. Incomplete sequencing was indicated by rarefaction of sorted-subset datasets, despite the large sequencing depth. Compared with non-shared clonotypes, the clonotypes found in all four sorted-subset donors had higher generation probabilities. Only blood was sampled, and tissue TCR repertoires likely differ from those in blood. About 4.5% of naive CD4, 3.5% of naive CD8, approximately 2% of memory CD4, and about 0.4% of memory CD8 clonotypes were shared across several donors. Because the study included only a small number of donors, the genetic and exposure-history diversity represented was limited. Estimated clonotype richness was generally larger for naive than for memory subsets.

Using the deep immunoSEQ assay, multiplex PCR amplified TCR CDR3 regions from genomic DNA. For each cell subset, the extracted genomic DNA was distributed evenly across all wells of several immunoSEQ 96-well plates, and each plate served as one replicate. For sorted subsets, approximately 200 ng of genomic DNA, equivalent to around 31,000 T cell genomes, went into each replicate PCR. The purified libraries were quantified using a Qubit 3.0 fluorometer, sized with a Bioanalyzer 2100, and then quantified again using the KAPA Library Quantification kit. Every immunoSEQ 96-well plate was sequenced on a dedicated single-read 150-cycle Illumina NextSeq 550 flow cell. The authors' analysis ran thus. Because the immunoSEQ output included only junctional sequences and no quality scores, the filtering could not be the same as the filtering used for full-length reads. Sequences were annotated with PyIR, a Python wrapper for IgBLAST v1.9, and V/J genes and CDR3 were assigned using IMGT germline references. Any read was removed if the V/J assignment was weak (E-value above 1e-6), the CDR3 was missing, or the read contained stop codons, out-of-frame junctions, or ambiguous translated residues. V3J clonotypes were defined by identical inferred V gene, J gene, and CDR3 amino acid sequence. To compute the percentage overlap between repertoires, the number of shared unique clonotypes was divided by the size of the smaller repertoire. RTK rarefaction, the Chao1 estimator, and Recon v2.1 estimates of unobserved clonotypes were used to assess repertoire richness. Generation probabilities were computed with OLGA for all TCRbeta clonotypes obtained by the gDNA method from several donors. Sourced from immuneACCESS, this table was stored by TCRdb with only in-frame sequences that have V and J called. A share of the clones is absent; for the studies checked, an unresolved V gene accounts for under half, and the remainder has no known explanation. The V and J calls and clone size come from that table; D and trimming were worked out from the DNA. Here the sample has around 2.1 million clones; 85% to 95% occur a single time. The biggest ten clones account for approximately 1.7% of the sample.

Concerning this clone itself: The antigen it recognizes is unknown. Per-nucleotide qualities are absent, and no much larger clonotype sits a single base away.

V and J are truncated by 2 bases and 4 bases respectively, leaving an intervening sequence of 9 bases. Including the terminal cysteine and phenylalanine, the CDR3 comprises 13 residues. Solely the CDR3 DNA is kept, with 39 bases framed from the first base. Reading the germline V gene gives CDR1 ENHRY and CDR2 SYGVKD. CD8 naive samples consisted of CD45RO-negative cells that were positively selected for CCR7, yielding a CD45RA+CCR7+ population without TemRA cells. Healthy HIV-negative adults with no recently reported acute infections or vaccinations were included as donors. Every donor was a Caucasian adult residing in Nashville, Tennessee, USA. After blood collection by leukapheresis, PBMCs were isolated using Ficoll-Histopaque density gradient centrifugation and then cryopreserved in the vapor phase of liquid nitrogen. Analytical flow cytometry was used to check the purity and quantity of each magnetically sorted T cell population. Genomic DNA was isolated from every sorted fraction and measured by UV absorbance on a Nanodrop 2000c.

The chain links TRBV10-3 with TRBJ2-7; TRBD2 is a weak D gene call, 6 bases matching. The sequence derives from a man in his late teens or twenties in good health. Some clones in this sample may be carry-over from other donors' samples. The material sequenced was naive CD8+ T cells from PBMCs. This specimen's cell subset or site label, interpreted: CD45RA+CCR7+. The CDR3 has the sequence CAISEASAYEQYF. The nucleotides are TGTGCCATCAGTGAGGCTAGCGCTTACGAGCAGTACTTC.